The 27 T cell receptor beta chains below were found in one sample sequenced in a study of identical twins. MiXCR, applied by TCRdb to the 5' RACE reads, yields one record per CDR3 protein. This table holds under 250,000 distinct CDR3 sequences, about 7.5% found once. The data also belong to a second study, concerning yellow fever vaccine responses in identical twins.

What was sequenced was memory (CD45RO+) T cells sorted from blood. Source of these receptors: a woman between 18 and 29 years old in good health.

This clonotype was seen more than once but under ten times. The gene calls are TRBV27 and TRBJ2-7, with 9 bases matching TRBD2. There are 14 residues in the CDR3. J gave up 4 bases and V 6 bases, and 7 bases lay outside the gene matches. Per germline, CDR1 MNHEY and CDR2 SMNVEV (reference sequence). CDR3 in amino acids: CASRKLGLAYEQYF. The CDR3 bases are TGTGCCAGCAGAAAACTCGGACTAGCGTACGAGCAGTACTTC.

The chain employs TRBV28 and TRBJ2-7; D tentatively fits TRBD1 or TRBD2 (5 bases each). Trimming shortened V by 5 bases and J by 4 bases, and 15 bases separated the two germline ends. CDR3 length: 14 amino acids. The V gene's germline CDR1 is MDHEN and CDR2 SYDVKM. The CDR3 reads CASSPGRDLYEQYF. In DNA form, the CDR3 reads TGTGCCAGCAGTCCGGGGCGAGACCTTTACGAGCAGTACTTC.

This clonotype was counted at least ten times. The chain couples TRBV3-1 to TRBJ1-6; D not resolved. CDR3 size: 14 residues. V dropped 7 bases and J dropped 13 bases, with 20 bases sitting between them. CDR1 is LGHDT and CDR2 is YNNKEL in the germline V gene (reference sequence). The CDR3 DNA follows: TGTGCCAGCACTCACCGCGAAGGCCAGGCCCCCCTCCACTTT. Translation: CASTHREGQAPLHF.

In the case of this clonotype: Mismatch with germline at one junction end may stem from a read error. This chain joins TRBV7-7 and TRBJ2-5, with 7 bases lining up with TRBD2. Germline CDR1 and CDR2: SSHAT and FNYEAQ (reference sequence). The CDR3 is made up of 15 amino acids. This chain's CDR3 is CASSLAGTAQETQYF. For the CDR3, the DNA is TGTGCTAGCAGCTTAGCGGGTACAGCCCAAGAGACCCAGTACTTC.

The sample holds a few counts of this clonotype. V and J are TRBV5-6 and TRBJ2-1; 9 bases agree with TRBD2. Germline values: CDR1 SGHDT, CDR2 YYEEEE. J was trimmed by 4 bases and V by 0 bases; bases with no gene match: 11. This CDR3 comprises 18 residues. CDR3 residues: CASSLEAGGLMLYNEQFF. CDR3 DNA sequence: TGTGCCAGCAGCTTGGAGGCGGGGGGGCTAATGTTGTACAATGAGCAGTTCTTC.

This clonotype was seen many times. J is TRBJ2-3 and V is TRBV4-2, with a weak D call TRBD2 (6 bases). The CDR3 spans 15 residues. Germline values: CDR1 LGHNA, CDR2 YNFKEQ. V was pared by 1 base and J by 1 base, with 9 bases between. The CDR3 sequence is CASSQGEVGTDTQYF. Written as DNA, the CDR3 is TGTGCCAGCAGCCAAGGGGAGGTTGGCACAGATACGCAGTATTTT.

This clonotype turned up a few times. The rearrangement uses TRBV6-5 and TRBJ1-6; weak D call: TRBD1 (5 bases). Germline assignment: CDR1 MNHEY and CDR2 SVGAGI. Trimming pared 2 bases from V and 6 bases from J, leaving 11 bases between. CDR3 size: 15 residues. CDR3 sequence: CASSYEAGTNSPLHF. The CDR3 nucleotides read TGTGCCAGCAGTTACGAGGCAGGGACTAATTCACCCCTCCACTTT.

The table lists this clonotype with many counts. This CDR3 reads CSVLRGAGTQYF. CDR3 coding DNA: TGCAGCGTGCTCAGGGGAGCAGGGACCCAGTACTTC. The genes are TRBV29-1 and TRBJ2-5, with D perhaps TRBD1 (6 bases). Germline V gives CDR1 SQVTM, CDR2 ANQGSEA. Trimming cost V 6 bases and J 7 bases, with 15 bases left between them. This CDR3 comprises 12 residues.

The V call is TRBV7-2, the J call TRBJ2-5, with a possible D match to TRBD1 (7 bases). Trimming shortened V by 4 bases and J by 3 bases, and 18 bases separated the two germline ends. The CDR3 loop spans 16 amino acids. Per germline, CDR1 SGHTA and CDR2 FQGNSA. The CDR3 spells CASSSERGRTKETQYF. In nucleotides, the CDR3 is TGTGCCAGCAGCTCCGAAAGGGGGCGGACTAAAGAGACCCAGTACTTC. The complete variable domain, with remaining parts taken from reference TRBV7-2 and TRBJ2-5, reads GAGVSQSPSNKVTEKGKDVELRCDPISGHTALYWYRQSLGQGLEFLIYFQGNSAPDKSGLPSDRFSAERTGGSVSTLTIQRTQQEDSAVYLCASSSERGRTKETQYFGPGTRLLVL.

The chain recombines TRBV9 with TRBJ1-1; 7 bases align to TRBD1. The CDR3 covers 15 residues. Per germline, CDR1 SGDLS and CDR2 YYNGEE. The junction had 11 bases not matched to a gene; V was cut back by 5 bases and J by 4 bases. CDR3 region: CASRPRGGVGTEAFF. DNA of the CDR3: TGTGCCAGCAGGCCCAGGGGGGGGGTGGGCACTGAAGCTTTCTTT.

As concerns this clonotype: A read error is possible here, since a much larger clone lies one base away. V is TRBV6-2 or TRBV6-3 and J is TRBJ2-7; tentative D call: TRBD2 (5 bases). Germline assignment: CDR1 MNHEY and CDR2 SVGEGT. This CDR3 has 10 amino acids. CDR3 bases: TGTGCCAGCAGTTACAGGGAGCAGTGCTTC. Protein: CASSYREQCF.

This clonotype was picked up many times. The chain carries TRBV4-3 and TRBJ1-6; D is undetermined. The CDR3 is 14 amino acids. Trimming took 0 bases from V and 6 from J, leaving 6 bases between them. Germline V gene sequence: CDR1 LGHNA, CDR2 YSLEER. Written as DNA, the CDR3 is TGCGCCAGCAGCCAAGAATTCAGTAATTCACCCCTCCACTTT. This encodes CASSQEFSNSPLHF.

The J gene is TRBJ2-7, the V gene TRBV18; perhaps TRBD2 as D (5 bases). CDR3 length: 15 residues. V dropped 0 bases and J dropped 5 bases, with 14 bases sitting between them. Germline-derived CDR1 and CDR2 are KGHSH and LQKENI. The CDR3 protein is CASSPPASLPHEQYF. The CDR3 DNA reads TGTGCCAGCTCACCACCGGCTAGCCTTCCCCACGAGCAGTACTTC.

This clonotype came up a few times. This chain uses TRBV28 with TRBJ1-5, with D possibly TRBD1 on 6 matching bases. The V end lost 6 bases, the J end lost 6 bases, and 15 bases lay between the germline ends. CDR1 and CDR2 (germline): MDHEN, SYDVKM. This CDR3 comprises 14 residues. CDR3 in DNA: TGTGCCAGCAGAATCCAGGGGCTGGGTCAGCCCCAGCATTTT. Protein: CASRIQGLGQPQHF.

This clonotype was seen more than once but under ten times. This chain connects TRBV5-1 to TRBJ2-7; the match to TRBD1 covers 10 bases. The CDR3 is made up of 14 amino acids. V shed 3 bases and J 5 bases; nucleotides not matched to a gene: 5. Germline CDR1 SGHRS, CDR2 YFSETQ. In DNA, the CDR3 is TGCGCCAGCAGCTATAGACAGGGGGCCGACGAGCAGTACTTC. Its translation is CASSYRQGADEQYF.

This chain uses TRBV5-1 with TRBJ2-1, with TRBD1 matching 9 bases. The length of the CDR3 is 15 residues. Germline-derived CDR1 and CDR2 are SGHRS and YFSETQ. The junction had 5 bases not matched to a gene; V was cut back by 1 base and J by 6 bases. In nucleotides, the CDR3 is TGCGCCAGCAGCTTGTATGGGACAGGGCTCAATGAGCAGTTCTTC. This codes for CASSLYGTGLNEQFF.

This clonotype was seen many times. The chain joins TRBV29-1 to TRBJ2-3, with unresolved D. There are 12 residues in the CDR3. Germline CDR1 and CDR2: SQVTM and ANQGSEA. Trimming took 5 bases from V and 3 from J, leaving 9 bases between them. The CDR3: CSVQSSTDTQYF. The CDR3 bases are TGCAGCGTTCAATCCTCGACAGATACGCAGTATTTT.

This clonotype appeared many times. The chain is built from TRBV20-1 and TRBJ1-1, with D possibly TRBD1 on 6 matching bases. The CDR3 loop spans 15 amino acids. V lost 3 bases and J 2 bases, leaving 16 bases between the germline ends. Per the germline V gene, CDR1 is DFQATT and CDR2 is SNEGSKA (reference sequence). CDR3 in DNA: TGCAGTGCTAGCGTTCCGGGACACCTTAACACTGAAGCTTTCTTT. Translating gives CSASVPGHLNTEAFF.

This clonotype showed up many times. The rearrangement uses TRBV11-3 and TRBJ2-1, with D unclear. The V end lost 1 base, the J end lost 10 bases, and 8 bases lay between the germline ends. CDR1 and CDR2 from the germline V gene are SGHNT and YENEEA. This CDR3 spans 12 amino acids. CDR3 DNA: TGTGCCAGCAGCTTAGGTGACCAAGAGCAGTTCTTC. Its protein is CASSLGDQEQFF. The full variable domain, completed using reference TRBV11-3 and TRBJ2-1, is EAGVVQSPRYKIIEKKQPVAFWCNPISGHNTLYWYLQNLGQGPELLIRYENEEAVDDSQLPKDRFSAERLKGVDSTLKIQPAELGDSAVYLCASSLGDQEQFFGPGTRLTVL.

This clonotype was seen a handful of times. The genes are TRBV25-1 and TRBJ2-1; 7 nucleotides align to TRBD2. Germline CDR1 is MGHDK and CDR2 is SYGVNS. This CDR3 is built from 14 residues. The V segment lost 2 bases and the J segment 7 bases; nucleotides outside the gene matches: 5. The CDR3 protein is CASSESGALNEQFF. The CDR3, as DNA: TGTGCCAGCAGTGAAAGCGGGGCACTTAATGAGCAGTTCTTC.

The chain combines TRBV9 with TRBJ2-5, with TRBD2 identical over 14 bases. Unmatched junction bases numbered 11, after V lost 3 bases and J lost 4 bases. The length of the CDR3 is 18 residues. Germline CDR1 SGDLS, CDR2 YYNGEE. The CDR3 DNA is TGTGCCAGCAGCGATCGACTAGCGGGGGGGAGGATAGGAGAGACCCAGTACTTC. Translation: CASSDRLAGGRIGETQYF.

The V and J genes are TRBV6-2 or TRBV6-3 and TRBJ2-7; 10 positions agree with TRBD2. The germline CDR1 and CDR2 sequences are MNHEY and SVGEGT. The CDR3 extends over 16 amino acids. V lost 4 bases and J lost 3; bases outside the gene matches: 9. Here the CDR3 reads CASSSPSSGSVYEQYF. The CDR3 coding sequence is TGTGCCAGCAGTTCCCCATCTAGCGGGAGTGTCTACGAGCAGTACTTC.

In this sample, this clonotype turned up a few times. The chain employs TRBV6-5 and TRBJ2-3; the D gene is possibly TRBD1 (5 bases). This CDR3 is built from 14 residues. Germline CDR1 MNHEY, CDR2 SVGAGI. The V and J ends lost 2 bases and 4 bases respectively, with 10 bases between them. This CDR3 reads CASSYRGPPDTQYF. Written as DNA, the CDR3 is TGTGCCAGCAGTTACAGGGGCCCCCCAGATACGCAGTATTTT.

In its sample, this clonotype was seen a few times. The V call is TRBV3-1, the J call TRBJ2-2, with unresolved D. Germline V gives CDR1 LGHDT, CDR2 YNNKEL (reference sequence). The CDR3 sequence is 14 residues long. With 6 bases removed from V and 5 bases from J, the gap between germline ends came to 13 bases. CDR3 loop: CASSHEDKTGELFF. CDR3 sequence (DNA): TGTGCCAGCAGTCATGAAGACAAGACCGGGGAGCTGTTTTTT.

This clonotype has a count of ten or more. The rearrangement links TRBV29-1 to TRBJ2-1, with TRBD1 matching 9 bases. CDR1 is SQVTM, CDR2 ANQGSEA, per germline. CDR3 length: 14 amino acids. J lost 5 bases, V lost 3 bases, and 5 bases had no gene match. The CDR3 nucleotides read TGCAGCGTTGAGGACAGGGGTGGGGACAATGAGCAGTTCTTC. Protein sequence: CSVEDRGGDNEQFF.

In this sample, this clonotype turned up many times. The V and J genes are TRBV9 and TRBJ2-3; TRBD2 aligns across 10 bases. Trimming removed 3 bases from V and 4 bases from J; junction bases left unmatched: 11. Germline-derived CDR1 and CDR2 are SGDLS and YYNGEE. This CDR3 has 17 residues. The CDR3, as DNA: TGTGCCAGCAGCGGGGGGGGGCTAGCGGGGGACCCAGATACGCAGTATTTT. Translation: CASSGGGLAGDPDTQYF.

This clonotype was seen only a few times. This chain uses TRBV6-2 or TRBV6-3 with TRBJ2-6, with TRBD1 matching over 7 bases. CDR3 length: 15 residues. V trimming: 6 bases; J trimming: 0 bases; junction bases outside the gene matches: 2. Germline CDR1 and CDR2: MNHEY and SVGEGT. CDR3 DNA: TGTGCCAGCAGCGACAGGGACTCTGGGGCCAACGTCCTGACTTTC. Protein: CASSDRDSGANVLTF.